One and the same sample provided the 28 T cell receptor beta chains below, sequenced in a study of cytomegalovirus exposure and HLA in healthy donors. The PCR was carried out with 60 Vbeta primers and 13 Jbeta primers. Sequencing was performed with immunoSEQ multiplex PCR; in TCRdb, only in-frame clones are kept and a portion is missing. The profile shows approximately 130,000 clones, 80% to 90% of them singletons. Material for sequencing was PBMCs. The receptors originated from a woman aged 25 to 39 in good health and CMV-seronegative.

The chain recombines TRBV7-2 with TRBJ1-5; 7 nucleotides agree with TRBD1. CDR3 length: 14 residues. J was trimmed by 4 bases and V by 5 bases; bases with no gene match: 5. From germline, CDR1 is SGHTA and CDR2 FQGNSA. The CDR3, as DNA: TGTGCCAGCAGCCCGTACAGGGGTAATCAGCCCCAGCATTTT. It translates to CASSPYRGNQPQHF.

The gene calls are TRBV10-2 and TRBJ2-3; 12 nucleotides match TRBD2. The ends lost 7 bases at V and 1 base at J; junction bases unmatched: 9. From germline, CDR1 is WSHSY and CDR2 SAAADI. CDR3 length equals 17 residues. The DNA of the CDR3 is TGCGCCAGCACTCAGACTAGCGGGGGAGAGCGCACAGATACGCAGTATTTT. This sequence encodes CASTQTSGGERTDTQYF.

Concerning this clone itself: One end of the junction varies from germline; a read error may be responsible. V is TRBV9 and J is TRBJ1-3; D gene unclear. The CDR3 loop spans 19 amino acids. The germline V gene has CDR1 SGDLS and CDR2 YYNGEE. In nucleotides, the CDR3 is TGTGCCAGCAGCGTAGGTCTCCCTGGGCAGCTGAGCTCTGGAAGCACCATATATTTT. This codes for CASSVGLPGQLSSGSTIYF.

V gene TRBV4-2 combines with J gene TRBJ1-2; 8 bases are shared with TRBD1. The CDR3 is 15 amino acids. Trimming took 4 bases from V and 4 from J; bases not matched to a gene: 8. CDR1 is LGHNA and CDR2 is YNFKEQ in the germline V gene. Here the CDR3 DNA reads TGTGCCAGCAGCCGAGGACAGGGCGCCCTCTATGGCTACACCTTC. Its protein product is CASSRGQGALYGYTF.

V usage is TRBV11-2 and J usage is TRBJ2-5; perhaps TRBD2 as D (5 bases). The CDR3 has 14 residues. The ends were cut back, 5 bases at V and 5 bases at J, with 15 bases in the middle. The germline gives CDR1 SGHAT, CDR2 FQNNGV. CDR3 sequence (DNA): TGTGCCAGCAGCCCAGATGCTAGCTGGGAGACCCAGTACTTC. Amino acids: CASSPDASWETQYF.

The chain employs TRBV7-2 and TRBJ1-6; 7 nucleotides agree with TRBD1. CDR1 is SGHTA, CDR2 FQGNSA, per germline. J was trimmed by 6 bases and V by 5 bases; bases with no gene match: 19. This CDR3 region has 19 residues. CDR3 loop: CASSRAAVIGGGRNSPLHF. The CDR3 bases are TGTGCCAGCAGCAGGGCTGCGGTAATAGGGGGCGGGCGTAATTCACCCCTCCACTTT.

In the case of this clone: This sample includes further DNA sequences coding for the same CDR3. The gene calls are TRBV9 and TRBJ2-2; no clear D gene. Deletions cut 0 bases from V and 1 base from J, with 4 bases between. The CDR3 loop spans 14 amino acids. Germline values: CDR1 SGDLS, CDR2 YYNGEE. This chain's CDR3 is CASSVVQNTGELFF. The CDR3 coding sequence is TGTGCCAGCAGCGTAGTACAGAACACCGGGGAGCTGTTTTTT. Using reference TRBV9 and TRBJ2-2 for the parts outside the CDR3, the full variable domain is DSGVTQTPKHLITATGQRVTLRCSPRSGDLSVYWYQQSLDQGLQFLIQYYNGEERAKGNILERFSAQQFPDLHSELNLSSLELGDSALYFCASSVVQNTGELFFGEGSRLTVL.

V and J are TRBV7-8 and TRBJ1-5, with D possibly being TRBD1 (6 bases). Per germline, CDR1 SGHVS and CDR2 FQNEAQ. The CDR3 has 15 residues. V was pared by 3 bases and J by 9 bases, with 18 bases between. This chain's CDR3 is CASSLEAGAVGPQHF. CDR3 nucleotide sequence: TGTGCCAGCAGCTTGGAGGCAGGGGCCGTGGGGCCCCAGCATTTT.

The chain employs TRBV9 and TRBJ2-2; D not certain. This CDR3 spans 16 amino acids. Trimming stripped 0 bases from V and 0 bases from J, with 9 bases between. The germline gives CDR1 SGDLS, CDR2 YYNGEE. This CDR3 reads CASSVVSVANTGELFF. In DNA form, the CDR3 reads TGTGCCAGCAGCGTAGTGAGCGTCGCGAACACCGGGGAGCTGTTTTTT.

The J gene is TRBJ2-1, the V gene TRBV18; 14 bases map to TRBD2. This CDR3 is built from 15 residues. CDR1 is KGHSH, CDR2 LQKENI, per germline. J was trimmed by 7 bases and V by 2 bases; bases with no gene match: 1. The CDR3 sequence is CASSPGTSGGNEQFF. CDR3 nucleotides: TGTGCCAGCTCACCAGGGACTAGCGGGGGTAATGAGCAGTTCTTC.

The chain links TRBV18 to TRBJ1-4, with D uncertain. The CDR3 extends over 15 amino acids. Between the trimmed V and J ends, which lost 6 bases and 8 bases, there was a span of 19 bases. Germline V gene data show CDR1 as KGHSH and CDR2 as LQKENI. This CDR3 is CASSRPEDGEEKLFF. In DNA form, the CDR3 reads TGTGCCAGCTCCCGGCCCGAGGATGGAGAAGAAAAACTGTTTTTT.

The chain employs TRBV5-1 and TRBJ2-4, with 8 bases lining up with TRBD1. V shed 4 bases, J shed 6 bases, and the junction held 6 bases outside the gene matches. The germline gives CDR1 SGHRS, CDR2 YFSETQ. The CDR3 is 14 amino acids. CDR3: CASSPGTGGNIQYF. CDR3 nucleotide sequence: TGCGCCAGCAGCCCGGGGACAGGCGGAAACATTCAGTACTTC.

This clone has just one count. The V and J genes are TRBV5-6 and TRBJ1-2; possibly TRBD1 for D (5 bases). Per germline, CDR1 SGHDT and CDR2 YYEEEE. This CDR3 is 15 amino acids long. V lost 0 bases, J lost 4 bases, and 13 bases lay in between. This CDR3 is CASSLEGASVYGYTF. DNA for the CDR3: TGTGCCAGCAGCTTGGAAGGGGCATCTGTCTATGGCTACACCTTC. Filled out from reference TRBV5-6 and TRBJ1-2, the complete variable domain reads DAGVTQSPTHLIKTRGQQVTLRCSPKSGHDTVSWYQQALGQGPQFIFQYYEEEERQRGNFPDRFSGHQFPNYSSELNVNALLLGDSALYLCASSLEGASVYGYTFGSGTRLTVV.

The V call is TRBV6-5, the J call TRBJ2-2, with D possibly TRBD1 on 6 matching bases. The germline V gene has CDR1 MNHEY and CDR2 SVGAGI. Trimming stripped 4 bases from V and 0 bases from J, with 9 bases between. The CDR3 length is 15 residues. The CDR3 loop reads CASSSWTANTGELFF. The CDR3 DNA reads TGTGCCAGCAGTTCCTGGACAGCGAACACCGGGGAGCTGTTTTTT.

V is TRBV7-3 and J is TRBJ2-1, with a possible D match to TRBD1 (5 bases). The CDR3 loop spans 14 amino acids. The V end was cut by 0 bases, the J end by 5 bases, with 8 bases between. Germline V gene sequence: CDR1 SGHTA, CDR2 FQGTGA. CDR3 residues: CASSLTSTDNEQFF. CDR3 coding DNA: TGTGCCAGCAGCTTAACTTCGACAGACAATGAGCAGTTCTTC.

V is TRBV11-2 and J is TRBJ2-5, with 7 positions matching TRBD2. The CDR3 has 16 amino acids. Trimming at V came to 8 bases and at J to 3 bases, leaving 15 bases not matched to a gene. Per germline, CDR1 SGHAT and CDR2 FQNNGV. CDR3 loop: CASGRVDPGIEETQYF. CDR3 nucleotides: TGTGCCAGCGGGAGGGTTGACCCCGGGATAGAAGAGACCCAGTACTTC.

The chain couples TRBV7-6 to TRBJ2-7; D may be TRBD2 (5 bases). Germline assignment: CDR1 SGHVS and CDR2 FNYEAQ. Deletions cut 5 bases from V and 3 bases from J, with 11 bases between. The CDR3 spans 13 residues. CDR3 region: CASSPEADYEQYF. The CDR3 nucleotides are TGTGCCAGCAGCCCCGAAGCGGACTACGAGCAGTACTTC.

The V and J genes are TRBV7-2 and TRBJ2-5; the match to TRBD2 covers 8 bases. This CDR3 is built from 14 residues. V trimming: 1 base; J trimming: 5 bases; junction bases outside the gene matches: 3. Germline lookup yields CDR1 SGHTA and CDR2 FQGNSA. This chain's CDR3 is CASSLDSGIETQYF. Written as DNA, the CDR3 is TGTGCCAGCAGCTTAGATAGCGGGATTGAGACCCAGTACTTC.

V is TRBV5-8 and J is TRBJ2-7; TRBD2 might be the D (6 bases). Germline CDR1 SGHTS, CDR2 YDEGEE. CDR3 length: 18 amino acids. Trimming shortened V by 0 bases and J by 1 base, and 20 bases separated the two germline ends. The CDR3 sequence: CASSLVTSSLLGSYEQYF. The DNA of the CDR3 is TGTGCCAGCAGCTTGGTGACTAGTTCCTTACTAGGATCCTACGAGCAGTACTTC.

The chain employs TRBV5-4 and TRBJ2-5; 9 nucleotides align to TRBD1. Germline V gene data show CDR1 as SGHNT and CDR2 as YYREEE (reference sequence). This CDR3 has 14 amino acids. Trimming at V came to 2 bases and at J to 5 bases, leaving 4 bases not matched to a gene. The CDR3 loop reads CASSLQGAQETQYF. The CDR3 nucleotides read TGTGCCAGCAGCTTACAGGGGGCGCAGGAGACCCAGTACTTC.

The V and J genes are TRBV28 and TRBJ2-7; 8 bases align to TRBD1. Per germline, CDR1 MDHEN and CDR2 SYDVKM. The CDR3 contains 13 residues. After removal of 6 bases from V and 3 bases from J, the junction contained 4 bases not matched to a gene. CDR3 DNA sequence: TGTGCCAGCAGGCCCACAGGGGGCTACGAGCAGTACTTC. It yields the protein CASRPTGGYEQYF. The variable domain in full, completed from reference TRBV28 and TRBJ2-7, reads DVKVTQSSRYLVKRTGEKVFLECVQDMDHENMFWYRQDPGLGLRLIYFSYDVKMKEKGDIPEGYSVSREKKERFSLILESASTNQTSMYLCASRPTGGYEQYFGPGTRLTVT.

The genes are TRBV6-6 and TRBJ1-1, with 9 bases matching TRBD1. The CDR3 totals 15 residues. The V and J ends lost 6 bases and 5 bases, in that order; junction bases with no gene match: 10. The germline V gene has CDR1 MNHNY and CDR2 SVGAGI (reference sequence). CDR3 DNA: TGTGCCAGCAGCCCCGGACAGGGGACGAGAACTGAAGCTTTCTTT. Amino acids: CASSPGQGTRTEAFF.

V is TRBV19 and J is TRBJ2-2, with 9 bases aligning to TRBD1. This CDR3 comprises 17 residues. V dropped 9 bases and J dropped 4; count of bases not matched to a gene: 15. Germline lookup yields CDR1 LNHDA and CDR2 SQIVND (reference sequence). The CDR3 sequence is CASLGQGKARGTGELFF. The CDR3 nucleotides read TGTGCCAGCCTGGGACAGGGAAAGGCCCGAGGCACCGGGGAGCTGTTTTTT.

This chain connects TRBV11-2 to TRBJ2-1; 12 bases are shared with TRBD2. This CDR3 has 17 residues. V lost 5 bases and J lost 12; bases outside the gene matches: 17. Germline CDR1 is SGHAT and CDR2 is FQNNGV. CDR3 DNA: TGTGCCAGCAGCCTCGGACTAGCGGGATCGTCCGGGGGAAGGCAGTTCTTC. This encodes CASSLGLAGSSGGRQFF.

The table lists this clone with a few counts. The CDR3 DNA follows: TGTGCCAGCAGCCCCGGGTGGCTAGCGGGAGGGTGGGAGCAGTACTTC. It encodes CASSPGWLAGGWEQYF. This sequence joins TRBV28 and TRBJ2-7; TRBD2 matches 12 bases. CDR3 length: 16 residues. The V gene's germline CDR1 is MDHEN and CDR2 SYDVKM. J gave up 7 bases and V 6 bases, and 13 bases lay outside the gene matches.

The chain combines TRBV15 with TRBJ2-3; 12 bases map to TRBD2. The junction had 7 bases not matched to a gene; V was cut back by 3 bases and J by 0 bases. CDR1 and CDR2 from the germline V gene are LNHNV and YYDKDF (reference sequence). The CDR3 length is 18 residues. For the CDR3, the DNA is TGTGCCACCAGCAGTACCTGGACTAGCGGGACTAGCACAGATACGCAGTATTTT. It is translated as CATSSTWTSGTSTDTQYF.

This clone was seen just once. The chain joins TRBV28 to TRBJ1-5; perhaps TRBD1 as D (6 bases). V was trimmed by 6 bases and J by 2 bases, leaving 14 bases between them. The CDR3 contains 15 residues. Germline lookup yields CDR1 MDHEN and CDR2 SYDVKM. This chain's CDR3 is CASRPIPGGNQPQHF. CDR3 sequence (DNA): TGTGCCAGCAGGCCGATCCCAGGGGGCAATCAGCCCCAGCATTTT.

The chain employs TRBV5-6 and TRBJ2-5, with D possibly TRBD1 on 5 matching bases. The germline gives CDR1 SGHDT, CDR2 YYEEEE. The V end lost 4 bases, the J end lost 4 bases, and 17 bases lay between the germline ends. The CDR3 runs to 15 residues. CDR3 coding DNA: TGTGCCAGCAGCGAAGGCCAGGGCCTCGGAGAGACCCAGTACTTC. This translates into CASSEGQGLGETQYF.